Sequencing of this T cell receptor beta chain was carried out in a study of cytomegalovirus exposure and HLA in healthy donors (dated by TCRdb to the late 2010s). Context from the whole study: A later analysis indicated that the roughly 120 validation repertoires were generated on the platform also employed for the approximately 690 repertoires of the first cohort. A separate validation cohort of roughly 130 different subjects was used in addition to the approximately 610-subject first cohort. The study aimed to test whether cataloging public T cell receptors could reveal signatures of past pathogen exposure. To predict cytomegalovirus infection status, the study brought together high-throughput TCR immunosequencing, statistical association of individual TCRs with disease status, and machine learning. The investigation overall reported the following: In vitro tests confirmed that a few of the cytomegalovirus-associated TCR beta chains recognize cytomegalovirus antigens. According to the authors, the approach could potentially be generalized to other disease states and immunological phenotypes. Cytomegalovirus status was reported to be diagnosed by the classifier with high specificity and sensitivity in both the original and validation cohorts. Subsequent analysis determined that TCRs grouped into clusters in the first cohort also showed a tendency toward co-occurrence across the 130 or so validation repertoires, and about 94% of cluster scores exceeded 0. The study listed approximately 150 TCR beta chains as associated with cytomegalovirus. A later analysis had no HLA typing for the validation cohort, so co-occurrence there was scored across all 120 or so repertoires. Most TCR sequences were seen in very few donors, while some public TCRs were found in many individuals.

As to this clone: Its antigen is currently not known. The input lacks base qualities; no much larger clone sits a single base away.

The method behind the library was the immunoSEQ multiplex PCR assay. In the source study's methods: To diagnose cytomegalovirus status from the catalog of TCR beta chain sequences, a statistical classification framework was built. TCRdb retrieved this table from immuneACCESS and kept in-frame rearrangements only. Not all clones are present; in checked studies, unresolved V genes account for under half, and no reason is known for the remainder. The V and J calls and clone size were taken over from that table, and D and trimming were inferred from the DNA. The sample table shows 90,000 to 130,000 clones, and approximately 86% are seen once. The biggest ten clones account for over 2.5% of the sample. The germline V gene provides CDR1 MNHNS and CDR2 SASEGT. V is clipped by 5 bases and J by 0 bases, and the sequence between their germline boundaries is 8 bases long. The CDR3 contains 13 residues, cysteine and phenylalanine counted. Only the CDR3 DNA is retained, 39 bases long and in frame from the first base.

The donors were included in the validation cohort of some 110 subjects, a group kept apart from the approximately 650-subject first cohort. The sequence derives from a woman between 18 and 29 years old in good health and CMV-seronegative. What was sequenced was PBMCs. The chain was built from TRBV6-1 and TRBJ2-7; matching of 5 bases hints at TRBD1 as the D gene. CDR3 protein: CASSMDTSYEQYF. Here is the DNA: TGTGCCAGCAGTATGGACACCTCCTACGAGCAGTACTTC.